The subject of this entry is one TCR beta chain. The sample originates from a study of blood T cell repertoires in COVID-19. The protocol was immunoSEQ multiplex PCR, while the TCRdb copy is restricted to in-frame clones and leaves out a portion. In the table there are under 250,000 clones, approximately 85% of which are singletons. Looked up from germline, CDR1 is SGDLS and CDR2 is YYNGEE. Losses at the gene ends were 0 bases for V and 5 bases for J; bases not matched to a gene: 9. The CDR3 spans 18 residues. Sequenced sample: PBMCs or T cells enriched from blood (not recorded which). This receptor was taken from a woman between 45 and 60 years old with acute COVID-19. V is TRBV9 and J is TRBJ2-3; the match to TRBD2 covers 13 bases. CDR3: CASSVAPLLAGGQDTQYF. The CDR3 DNA reads TGTGCCAGCAGCGTAGCTCCCCTACTAGCGGGGGGGCAAGATACGCAGTATTTT.